A selection of T cell receptor beta chains follows, all from one sample in a study of shared clonotypes between healthy human individuals. Clones were read by immunoSEQ multiplex PCR, and TCRdb kept only the in-frame ones, dropping some. The sample records roughly 2.2 million clones, about 90% being singletons. The sample consisted of naive CD4+ T cells from PBMCs. Receptors originate from a man aged 18-30 years in good health. Some clones in this sample may be carry-over from other donors' samples. Both conserved end residues are part of each CDR3. D genes are given only for firm matches. Clone sizes are given selectively: once, few, many, or a class where the clone is expanded.

d_call j_call v_call cdr3_length clone_size cdr3_aa cdr3_nt
TRBD2 TRBJ2-3 TRBV28 14 once CASRIAGGTDTQYF TGTGCCAGCAGAATAGCGGGAGGCACAGATACGCAGTATTTT
TRBD2 TRBJ2-1 TRBV6-6 15 - CASSRGTSRVGEQFF TGTGCCAGCAGTCGCGGGACTAGTCGAGTCGGTGAGCAGTTCTTC
- TRBJ1-2 TRBV7-2 13 - CASSLGQGYGYTF TGTGCCAGCAGCTTAGGCCAGGGCTATGGCTACACCTTC
- TRBJ2-7 TRBV28 12 - CASTSGHDEQYF TGTGCCAGCACATCGGGGCACGACGAGCAGTACTTC
- TRBJ2-7 TRBV28 16 - CASSLSLGQSSYEQYF TGTGCCAGCAGTTTATCCCTGGGGCAGTCCTCCTACGAGCAGTACTTC
- TRBJ1-2 TRBV6-1 14 - CASSGIPTGYGYTF TGTGCCAGCAGTGGTATCCCGACAGGCTATGGCTACACCTTC
TRBD2 TRBJ2-1 TRBV6-1 15 - CASRTRDYPYNEQFF TGTGCCAGCAGGACCCGGGACTACCCATACAATGAGCAGTTCTTC
- TRBJ2-1 TRBV7-5 16 - CVRSHPSGSPRNEQFF TGTGTCAGAAGCCACCCTAGCGGGAGTCCCAGAAATGAGCAGTTCTTC
- TRBJ1-5 TRBV20-1 11 - CSARTQGPQHF TGCAGTGCTAGAACACAGGGGCCCCAGCATTTT
- TRBJ1-1 TRBV7-2 15 - CASSYLGTGNTEAFF TGTGCCAGCAGCTACCTGGGGACGGGGAACACTGAAGCTTTCTTT
- TRBJ2-1 TRBV5-1 15 - CASRTASGAYNEQFF TGCGCCAGCAGGACGGCCAGTGGGGCATACAATGAGCAGTTCTTC
- TRBJ1-1 TRBV19 16 - CASSMGRYPGFAEAFF TGTGCCAGTAGTATGGGTCGGTACCCCGGGTTCGCTGAAGCTTTCTTT
- TRBJ1-5 TRBV28 14 - CASSFRGRSQPQHF TGTGCCAGCAGTTTCAGGGGTAGGAGTCAGCCCCAGCATTTT
- TRBJ2-7 TRBV6-1 14 - CASSDRQGGGEQYF TGTGCCAGCAGTGATAGGCAAGGAGGAGGCGAGCAGTACTTC
TRBD2 TRBJ2-1 TRBV10-1 12 - CASRATSGLQFF TGCGCCAGCAGGGCGACTAGCGGGCTACAGTTCTTC
TRBD2 TRBJ2-7 TRBV18 15 - CASSPPLAGFYEQYF TGTGCCAGCTCACCACCGTTAGCGGGTTTCTACGAGCAGTACTTC
TRBD2 TRBJ2-1 TRBV19 17 - CASSRTLGLVSYNEQFF TGTGCCAGTAGTAGGACCTTGGGACTAGTCTCCTACAATGAGCAGTTCTTC
TRBD2 TRBJ2-7 TRBV28 16 - CASRASGSHRAYEQYF TGTGCCAGCAGGGCTAGCGGGTCCCATCGCGCCTACGAGCAGTACTTC
TRBD1 TRBJ2-5 TRBV7-2 13 - CASSPRQGGTQYF TGTGCCAGCAGCCCCAGACAGGGGGGGACCCAGTACTTC
- TRBJ1-1 TRBV7-3 14 - CASSLRQVDTEAFF TGTGCCAGCAGCTTAAGACAGGTCGACACTGAAGCTTTCTTT
TRBD2 TRBJ2-5 TRBV10-1 16 - CASSPSGTKGKETQYF TGCGCCAGTTCTCCTAGCGGAACAAAGGGGAAAGAGACCCAGTACTTC
- TRBJ1-1 TRBV29-1 12 - CSGLYGGPEAFF TGCAGCGGGCTTTACGGGGGCCCTGAAGCTTTCTTT
- TRBJ1-1 TRBV7-9 15 - CASSRGAGGNTEAFF TGTGCCAGCAGCCGGGGGGCAGGCGGGAACACTGAAGCTTTCTTT
- TRBJ2-3 TRBV5-1 14 - CASSLVGEADTQYF TGCGCCAGCAGCTTGGTCGGGGAGGCAGATACGCAGTATTTT
- TRBJ1-1 TRBV30 13 - CAWSVSFASEAFF TGTGCCTGGAGTGTTAGTTTTGCGTCTGAAGCTTTCTTT
- TRBJ1-4 TRBV6-5 13 - CASSYDGNEKLFF TGTGCCAGCAGTTACGACGGGAATGAAAAACTGTTTTTT
- TRBJ1-2 TRBV5-4 15 - CASSLLTGQNYGYTF TGTGCCAGCAGCTTGTTAACCGGACAGAACTATGGCTACACCTTC
TRBD1 TRBJ1-3 TRBV7-2 17 once CASSRPTQGAGGNTIYF TGTGCCAGCAGCCGACCAACTCAGGGGGCGGGAGGAAACACCATATATTTT
- TRBJ2-2 TRBV6-5 13 - CASHSENTGELFF TGTGCCAGCCACTCGGAGAACACCGGGGAGCTGTTTTTT
TRBD2 TRBJ2-5 TRBV7-3 16 - CASSLGTAGAVQTQYF TGTGCCAGCAGCTTAGGCACAGCGGGAGCAGTACAGACCCAGTACTTC
- TRBJ1-2 TRBV10-2 13 - CASSESVDYGYTF TGCGCCAGCAGTGAGTCGGTCGACTATGGCTACACCTTC
TRBD2 TRBJ2-1 TRBV28 16 - CASSSWTSGSYNEQFF TGTGCCAGCAGTTCATGGACTAGCGGAAGTTACAATGAGCAGTTCTTC
- TRBJ1-4 TRBV23-1 12 - CASSQSKVELFF TGCGCCAGCAGTCAATCGAAGGTTGAGCTGTTTTTT
- TRBJ1-3 TRBV5-1 16 - CASSWRGVHSGNTIYF TGCGCCAGCAGCTGGCGTGGGGTCCACTCTGGAAACACCATATATTTT